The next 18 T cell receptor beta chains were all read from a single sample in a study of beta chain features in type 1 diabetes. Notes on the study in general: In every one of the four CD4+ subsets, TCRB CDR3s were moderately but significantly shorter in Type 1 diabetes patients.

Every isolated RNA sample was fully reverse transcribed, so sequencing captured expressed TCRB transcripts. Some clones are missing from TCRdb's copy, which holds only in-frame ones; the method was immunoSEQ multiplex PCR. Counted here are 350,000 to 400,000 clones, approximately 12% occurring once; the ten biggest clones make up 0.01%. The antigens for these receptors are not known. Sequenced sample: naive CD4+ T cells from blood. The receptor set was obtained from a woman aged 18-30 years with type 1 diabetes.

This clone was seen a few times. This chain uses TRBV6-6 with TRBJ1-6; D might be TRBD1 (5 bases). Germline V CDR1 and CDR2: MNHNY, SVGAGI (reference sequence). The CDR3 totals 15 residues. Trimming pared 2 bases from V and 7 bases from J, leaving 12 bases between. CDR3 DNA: TGTGCCAGCAGTTACGGTCAGGGAACCAATTCACCCCTCCACTTT. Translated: CASSYGQGTNSPLHF.

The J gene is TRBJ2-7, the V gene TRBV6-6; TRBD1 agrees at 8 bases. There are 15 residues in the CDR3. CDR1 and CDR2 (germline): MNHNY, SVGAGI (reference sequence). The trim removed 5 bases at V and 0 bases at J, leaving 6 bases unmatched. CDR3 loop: CASSPGTGSSYEQYF. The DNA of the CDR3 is TGTGCCAGCAGTCCCGGGACAGGAAGCTCCTACGAGCAGTACTTC.

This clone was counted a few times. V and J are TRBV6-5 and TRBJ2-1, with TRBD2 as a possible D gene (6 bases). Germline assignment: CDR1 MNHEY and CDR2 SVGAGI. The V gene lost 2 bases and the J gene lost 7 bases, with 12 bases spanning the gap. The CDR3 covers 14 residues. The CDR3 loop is CASSYLARVNEQFF. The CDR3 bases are TGTGCCAGCAGTTACCTAGCGAGGGTTAATGAGCAGTTCTTC.

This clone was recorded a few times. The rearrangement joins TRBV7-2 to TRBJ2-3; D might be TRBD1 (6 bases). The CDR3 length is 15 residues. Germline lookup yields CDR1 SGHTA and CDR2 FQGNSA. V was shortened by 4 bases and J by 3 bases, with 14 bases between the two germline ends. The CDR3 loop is CASSSDRIKTDTQYF. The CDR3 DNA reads TGTGCCAGCAGCTCGGACAGAATCAAGACAGATACGCAGTATTTT.

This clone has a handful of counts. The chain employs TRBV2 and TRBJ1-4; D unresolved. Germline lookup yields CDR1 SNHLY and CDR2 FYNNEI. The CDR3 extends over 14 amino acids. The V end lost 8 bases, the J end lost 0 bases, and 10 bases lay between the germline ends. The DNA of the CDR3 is TGTGCCAGCCTATACAGTCCAACTAATGAAAAACTGTTTTTT. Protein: CASLYSPTNEKLFF. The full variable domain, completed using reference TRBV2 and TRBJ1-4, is EPEVTQTPSHQVTQMGQEVILRCVPISNHLYFYWYRQILGQKVEFLVSFYNNEISEKSEIFDDQFSVERPDGSNFTLKIRSTKLEDSAMYFCASLYSPTNEKLFFGSGTQLSVL.

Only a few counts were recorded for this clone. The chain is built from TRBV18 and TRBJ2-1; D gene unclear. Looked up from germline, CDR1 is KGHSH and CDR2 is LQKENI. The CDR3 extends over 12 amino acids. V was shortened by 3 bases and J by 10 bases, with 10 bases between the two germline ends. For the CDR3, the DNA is TGTGCCAGCTCACCGCCCACTCCAGAGCAGTTCTTC. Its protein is CASSPPTPEQFF.

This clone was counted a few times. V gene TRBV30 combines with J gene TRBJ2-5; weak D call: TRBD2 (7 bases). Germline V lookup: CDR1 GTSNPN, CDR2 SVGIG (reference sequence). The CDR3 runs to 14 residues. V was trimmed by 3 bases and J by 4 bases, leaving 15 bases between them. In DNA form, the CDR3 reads TGTGCCTGGAGAGAGAAAGGGGGGGGAGAGACCCAGTACTTC. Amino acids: CAWREKGGGETQYF.

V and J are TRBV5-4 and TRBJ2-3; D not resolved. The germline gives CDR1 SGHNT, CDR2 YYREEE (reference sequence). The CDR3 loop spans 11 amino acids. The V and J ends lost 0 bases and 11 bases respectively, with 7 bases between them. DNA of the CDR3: TGTGCCAGCAGCTTGGGGCAGCGGCAGTATTTT. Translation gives CASSLGQRQYF.

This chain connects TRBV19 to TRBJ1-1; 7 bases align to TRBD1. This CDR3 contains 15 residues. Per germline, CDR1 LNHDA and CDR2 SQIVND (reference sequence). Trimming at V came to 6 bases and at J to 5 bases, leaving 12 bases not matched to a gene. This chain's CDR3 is CASSPGTAVGTEAFF. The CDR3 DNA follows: TGTGCCAGTAGCCCAGGGACAGCGGTTGGAACTGAAGCTTTCTTT. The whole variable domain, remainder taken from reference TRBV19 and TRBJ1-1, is DGGITQSPKYLFRKEGQNVTLSCEQNLNHDAMYWYRQDPGQGLRLIYYSQIVNDFQKGDIAEGYSVSREKKESFPLTVTSAQKNPTAFYLCASSPGTAVGTEAFFGQGTRLTVV.

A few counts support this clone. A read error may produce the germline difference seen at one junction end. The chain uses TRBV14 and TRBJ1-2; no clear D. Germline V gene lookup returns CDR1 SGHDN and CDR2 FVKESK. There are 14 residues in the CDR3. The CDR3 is CASSQVGVRRDVSF. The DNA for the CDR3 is TGTGCCAGCAGCCAAGTCGGAGTCAGGAGGGATGTATCCTTC. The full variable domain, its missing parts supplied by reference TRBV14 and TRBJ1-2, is EAGVTQFPSHSVIEKGQTVTLRCDPISGHDNLYWYRRVMGKEIKFLLHFVKESKQDESGMPNNRFLAERTGGTYSTLKVQPAELEDSGVYFCASSQVGVRRDVSFGSGTRLTVV.

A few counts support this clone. CDR3 in amino acids: CASSLGTGSPYEQYF. The CDR3 DNA follows: TGTGCCAGCAGCCTAGGGACGGGGAGCCCGTACGAGCAGTACTTC. The gene calls are TRBV7-9 and TRBJ2-7; D may match TRBD1 or TRBD2 (5 bases each). Between the trimmed V and J ends, which lost 5 bases and 4 bases, there was a span of 18 bases. This CDR3 is 15 amino acids long. Germline V gene lookup returns CDR1 SEHNR and CDR2 FQNEAQ (reference sequence). The full variable domain, rest sourced from reference TRBV7-9 and TRBJ2-7, is DTGVSQNPRHKITKRGQNVTFRCDPISEHNRLYWYRQTLGQGPEFLTYFQNEAQLEKSRLLSDRFSAERPKGSFSTLEIQRTEQGDSAMYLCASSLGTGSPYEQYFGPGTRLTVT.

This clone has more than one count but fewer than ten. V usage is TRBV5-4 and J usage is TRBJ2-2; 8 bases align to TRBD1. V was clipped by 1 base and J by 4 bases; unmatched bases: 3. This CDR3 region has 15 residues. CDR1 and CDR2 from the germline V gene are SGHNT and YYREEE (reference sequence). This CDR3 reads CASSLWTGSTGELFF. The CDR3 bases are TGTGCCAGCAGCTTGTGGACAGGGAGCACCGGGGAGCTGTTTTTT.

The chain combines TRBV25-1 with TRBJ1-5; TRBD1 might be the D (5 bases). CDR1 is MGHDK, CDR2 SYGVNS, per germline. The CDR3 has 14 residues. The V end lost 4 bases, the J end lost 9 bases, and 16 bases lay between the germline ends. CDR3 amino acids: CASSGDGGGWPQHF. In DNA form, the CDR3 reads TGTGCCAGCAGTGGAGACGGCGGGGGGTGGCCCCAGCATTTT.

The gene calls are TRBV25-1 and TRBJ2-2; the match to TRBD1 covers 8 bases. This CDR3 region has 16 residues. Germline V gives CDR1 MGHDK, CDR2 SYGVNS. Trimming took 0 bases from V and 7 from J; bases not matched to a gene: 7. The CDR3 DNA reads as TGTGCCAGCAGTGAATATGCAGGGGGCAGGAGCGGGGAGCTGTTTTTT. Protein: CASSEYAGGRSGELFF.

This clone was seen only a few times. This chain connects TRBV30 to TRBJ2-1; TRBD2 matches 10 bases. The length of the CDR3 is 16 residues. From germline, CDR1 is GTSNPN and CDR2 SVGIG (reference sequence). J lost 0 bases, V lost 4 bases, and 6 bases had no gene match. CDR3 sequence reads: CAWTAGGPSSYNEQFF. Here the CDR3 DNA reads TGTGCCTGGACAGCGGGAGGGCCGAGCTCCTACAATGAGCAGTTCTTC. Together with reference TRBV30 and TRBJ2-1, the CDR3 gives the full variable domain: SQTIHQWPATLVQPVGSPLSLECTVEGTSNPNLYWYRQAAGRGLQLLFYSVGIGQISSEVPQNLSASRPQDRQFILSSKKLLLSDSGFYLCAWTAGGPSSYNEQFFGPGTRLTVL.

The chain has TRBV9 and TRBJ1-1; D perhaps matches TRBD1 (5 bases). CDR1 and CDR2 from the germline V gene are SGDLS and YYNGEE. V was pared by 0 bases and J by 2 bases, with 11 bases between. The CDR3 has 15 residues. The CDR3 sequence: CASSVEGSVNTEAFF. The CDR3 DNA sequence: TGTGCCAGCAGCGTAGAGGGGTCAGTCAACACTGAAGCTTTCTTT.

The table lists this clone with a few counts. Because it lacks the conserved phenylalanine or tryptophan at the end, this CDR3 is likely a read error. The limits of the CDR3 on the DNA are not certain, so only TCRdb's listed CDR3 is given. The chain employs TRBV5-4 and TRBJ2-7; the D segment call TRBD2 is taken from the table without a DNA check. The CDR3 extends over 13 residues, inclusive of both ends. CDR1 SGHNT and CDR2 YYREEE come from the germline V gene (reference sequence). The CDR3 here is CASSLQHGGVKIL.

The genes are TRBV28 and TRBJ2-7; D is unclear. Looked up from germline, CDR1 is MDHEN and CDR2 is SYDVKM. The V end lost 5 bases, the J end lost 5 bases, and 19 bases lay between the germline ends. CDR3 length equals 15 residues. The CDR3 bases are TGTGCCAGCAGTACCTCAGGCGCAGGTGGCCACGAGCAGTACTTC. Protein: CASSTSGAGGHEQYF. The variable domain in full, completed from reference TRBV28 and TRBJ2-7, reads DVKVTQSSRYLVKRTGEKVFLECVQDMDHENMFWYRQDPGLGLRLIYFSYDVKMKEKGDIPEGYSVSREKKERFSLILESASTNQTSMYLCASSTSGAGGHEQYFGPGTRLTVT.